The clone carrying this T cell receptor beta chain was counted at least ten times. No antigen is known for it. TCR beta CDR3 regions were amplified from RNA transcripts. TCR CDR3 regions were first amplified by RT-PCR with HTBI primers. MiXCR was run by TCRdb on the multiplex PCR reads, yielding one entry per CDR3 protein. The sample lists over 650,000 distinct CDR3 sequences; over 15% were seen once. These data are taken from a study of T cells in Graves' hyperthyroidism and ophthalmopathy. Study-wide results and limits: Ophthalmopathy was separated from stable hyperthyroidism by a 13 V-J model. Median prediction lead before ophthalmopathy onset was 6 to 8 months with the model.

The study enrolled patients aged 18 to 65 with newly diagnosed hyperthyroidism of under 2 months' duration. Diagnoses were made from clinical symptoms, serum measures (thyroxine and TRAb), thyroid ultrasound and orbital computed tomography. V lost 3 bases and J lost 4; bases outside the gene matches: 5. Germline CDR1 and CDR2: MDHEN and SYDVKM. The CDR3 has 15 amino acids. The sample was blood. The chain carries TRBV28 and TRBJ1-5, with 8 bases matching TRBD1. The TCR comes from a young man with Graves' hyperthyroidism. This CDR3 is CASSFTGGSNQPQHF. The CDR3 coding sequence is TGTGCCAGCAGTTTTACAGGGGGATCTAATCAGCCCCAGCATTTT.